This entry lists 20 T cell receptor beta chains sequenced from one sample in a study of early T cells in non-severe SARS-CoV-2 infection. TCRdb re-derived calls from the 5' RACE reads in MiXCR, one entry per CDR3 protein. Counted here are roughly 40,000 distinct CDR3 sequences, about 6% occurring once; the ten biggest clones make up around 7.7%. This material consisted of whole blood, taken at baseline. These receptor sequences come from an adult who was a healthcare worker with PCR-confirmed SARS-CoV-2 infection or an uninfected control (not recorded which).

Many counts were recorded for this clonotype. The rearrangement joins TRBV6-5 to TRBJ1-1; tentative D call: TRBD1 (5 bases). Trimming took off 2 bases at V and 4 bases at J, with 8 bases between the two ends. The CDR3 length is 13 residues. Germline values: CDR1 MNHEY, CDR2 SVGAGI. The CDR3 region is CASSYRGSTEAFF. DNA of the CDR3: TGTGCCAGCAGTTACCGGGGGAGCACTGAAGCTTTCTTT.

This clonotype appeared many times. The chain couples TRBV5-1 to TRBJ1-1; 8 bases align to TRBD1. The germline V gene has CDR1 SGHRS and CDR2 YFSETQ. V lost 4 bases to trimming and J lost 0 bases; unmatched junction nucleotides: 11. CDR3 length equals 17 residues. The CDR3 is CASSEQPRGRVNTEAFF. DNA for the CDR3: TGCGCCAGCAGCGAACAACCCAGGGGGCGGGTGAACACTGAAGCTTTCTTT.

This clonotype has a count of ten or more. V usage is TRBV7-6 and J usage is TRBJ2-7, with D maybe TRBD2 (6 bases). CDR1 and CDR2 (germline): SGHVS, FNYEAQ. The CDR3 is made up of 13 amino acids. V was trimmed by 2 bases and J by 4 bases, leaving 9 bases between them. The CDR3 loop is CASSLMAGYEQYF. The CDR3 DNA sequence: TGTGCCAGCAGCTTAATGGCGGGGTACGAGCAGTACTTC.

This clonotype was found many times. CDR3 loop: CASSLWLSNQPQHF. DNA for the CDR3: TGTGCCAGCAGTTTATGGCTGAGCAATCAGCCCCAGCATTTT. This chain connects TRBV28 to TRBJ1-5; no firm D call. V lost 0 bases, J lost 1 base, and 4 bases lay in between. In germline, CDR1 is MDHEN, CDR2 SYDVKM. This CDR3 comprises 14 residues. Based on the CDR3 plus reference TRBV28 and TRBJ1-5, the full variable domain is DVKVTQSSRYLVKRTGEKVFLECVQDMDHENMFWYRQDPGLGLRLIYFSYDVKMKEKGDIPEGYSVSREKKERFSLILESASTNQTSMYLCASSLWLSNQPQHFGDGTRLSIL.

This clonotype has just a few counts. V and J are TRBV7-2 and TRBJ1-5; 9 nucleotides agree with TRBD1. CDR3 size: 15 residues. Germline V gene lookup returns CDR1 SGHTA and CDR2 FQGNSA. J was trimmed by 4 bases and V by 5 bases; bases with no gene match: 6. DNA of the CDR3: TGTGCCAGCAGCGGAACAGGGGGCAGGAATCAGCCCCAGCATTTT. This encodes CASSGTGGRNQPQHF. The full variable domain, rest sourced from reference TRBV7-2 and TRBJ1-5, is GAGVSQSPSNKVTEKGKDVELRCDPISGHTALYWYRQSLGQGLEFLIYFQGNSAPDKSGLPSDRFSAERTGGSVSTLTIQRTQQEDSAVYLCASSGTGGRNQPQHFGDGTRLSIL.

This clonotype is medium-sized (0.01 to 0.1%) by share. The chain has TRBV29-1 and TRBJ2-3, with D tentatively TRBD1 (6 bases). The CDR3 has 11 amino acids. V was cut by 7 bases and J by 6 bases, with 11 bases left in between. Germline V gene lookup returns CDR1 SQVTM and CDR2 ANQGSEA. DNA for the CDR3: TGCAGCGGAGGCCAGGGGGATACGCAGTATTTT. Its protein is CSGGQGDTQYF.

This clonotype was picked up a small number of times. V usage is TRBV10-2 and J usage is TRBJ2-7, with 14 positions matching TRBD2. The length of the CDR3 is 14 residues. The germline V gene has CDR1 WSHSY and CDR2 SAAADI. V shed 8 bases, J shed 5 bases, and the junction held 5 bases outside the gene matches. In DNA, the CDR3 is TGCGCCAGCCGCGGACTAGCGGGGGGAAACGAGCAGTACTTC. This codes for CASRGLAGGNEQYF.

This clonotype is large in the sample. The rearrangement links TRBV28 to TRBJ2-3; 10 positions match TRBD2. The CDR3 extends over 17 amino acids. Germline loops: CDR1 MDHEN, CDR2 SYDVKM. V trimming: 2 bases; J trimming: 2 bases; junction bases outside the gene matches: 7. The CDR3 DNA reads as TGTGCCAGCAGTTTAGAGTCTAGCGGGGGAGCCACAGATACGCAGTATTTT. It translates to CASSLESSGGATDTQYF.

This clonotype was recorded many times. As DNA, the CDR3 is TGTGCCATCAGTGAGTCGAGGGACACAGATACGCAGTATTTT. Amino acids: CAISESRDTDTQYF. The V and J genes are TRBV10-3 and TRBJ2-3; weak D call: TRBD2 (5 bases). There are 14 residues in the CDR3. The germline V and J ends were trimmed by 0 bases and 2 bases, with 6 bases remaining between them. Germline V gene sequence: CDR1 ENHRY, CDR2 SYGVKD.

There are a few counts of this clonotype. This sequence joins TRBV7-6 and TRBJ2-2; no definite D call. V lost 5 bases and J 5 bases, leaving 3 bases between the germline ends. Germline V gene sequence: CDR1 SGHVS, CDR2 FNYEAQ. The length of the CDR3 is 11 residues. In nucleotides, the CDR3 is TGTGCCAGCAGCACAACCGGGGAGCTGTTTTTT. It is translated as CASSTTGELFF.

At least ten counts were recorded for this clonotype. The V and J genes are TRBV30 and TRBJ1-1; D not resolved. Trimming took 3 bases from V and 0 from J, leaving 11 bases between them. The germline gives CDR1 GTSNPN, CDR2 SVGIG (reference sequence). The CDR3 extends over 14 amino acids. CDR3 DNA sequence: TGTGCCTGGAGCGTGAATGTGATGAACACTGAAGCTTTCTTT. Translating it yields CAWSVNVMNTEAFF.

This clonotype was observed at least ten times. This chain links TRBV11-3 with TRBJ2-1; D is uncertain. The germline V gene encodes CDR1 SGHNT and CDR2 YENEEA. The V and J ends lost 0 bases and 10 bases respectively, with 7 bases between them. This CDR3 has 12 residues. As DNA, the CDR3 is TGTGCCAGCAGCTTAGATCGATTCGAGCAGTTCTTC. It specifies CASSLDRFEQFF. Full variable domain (missing parts from reference TRBV11-3 and TRBJ2-1): EAGVVQSPRYKIIEKKQPVAFWCNPISGHNTLYWYLQNLGQGPELLIRYENEEAVDDSQLPKDRFSAERLKGVDSTLKIQPAELGDSAVYLCASSLDRFEQFFGPGTRLTVL.

The rearrangement links TRBV18 to TRBJ2-1; unclear D gene. Between the trimmed V and J ends, which lost 3 bases and 5 bases, there was a span of 8 bases. Germline assignment: CDR1 KGHSH and CDR2 LQKENI. This CDR3 is 13 amino acids long. CDR3 DNA: TGTGCCAGCTCACCCCAGAAAAACAATGAGCAGTTCTTC. Translation gives CASSPQKNNEQFF.

This clonotype was recorded many times. This rearrangement joins TRBV5-1 to TRBJ1-6; possibly TRBD1 for D (5 bases). V gave up 5 bases and J gave up 7 bases, with 13 bases separating them. Germline CDR1 is SGHRS and CDR2 is YFSETQ. The CDR3 runs 14 residues. In DNA form, the CDR3 reads TGCGCCAGCAGGTCAGGGAAAGGGAATTCACCCCTCCACTTT. This gives the protein CASRSGKGNSPLHF.

The V call is TRBV5-6, the J call TRBJ2-5; possible D gene TRBD1, 5 bases. This CDR3 has 16 amino acids. In germline, CDR1 is SGHDT, CDR2 YYEEEE. V lost 4 bases and J 1 base, leaving 17 bases between the germline ends. The DNA for the CDR3 is TGTGCCAGCAGCCCACGGACAACAAAGGGCCAAGAGACCCAGTACTTC. Protein product: CASSPRTTKGQETQYF.

Only a few counts were recorded for this clonotype. The V call is TRBV7-2, the J call TRBJ2-5; 12 nucleotides agree with TRBD2. Germline CDR1 reads SGHTA; CDR2 reads FQGNSA. The V gene end was trimmed by 4 bases and the J gene end by 2 bases; junction bases not matched to a gene: 2. CDR3 length equals 15 residues. The CDR3 here is CASSYGTSGQETQYF. CDR3 sequence (DNA): TGTGCCAGCAGCTACGGGACTAGCGGGCAAGAGACCCAGTACTTC.

There are many counts of this clonotype. The chain has TRBV12-3 or TRBV12-4 and TRBJ2-7; no clear D gene. The CDR3 extends over 13 amino acids. V gave up 5 bases and J gave up 2 bases, with 10 bases separating them. The CDR3 coding sequence is TGTGCCAGCAGTCCAACAGCGACCTACGAGCAGTACTTC. Protein sequence: CASSPTATYEQYF.

In this sample, this clonotype turned up many times. The V call is TRBV18, the J call TRBJ1-2; 12 bases match TRBD1. Germline V gene data show CDR1 as KGHSH and CDR2 as LQKENI. Unmatched junction bases numbered 2, after V lost 3 bases and J lost 6 bases. This CDR3 is built from 14 residues. The CDR3 sequence: CASSPGQGAHGYTF. DNA of the CDR3: TGTGCCAGCTCACCGGGACAGGGGGCGCATGGCTACACCTTC.

The chain carries TRBV28 and TRBJ1-5; 8 nucleotides agree with TRBD1. The CDR3 loop spans 15 amino acids. The trim removed 3 bases at V and 3 bases at J, leaving 4 bases unmatched. Germline CDR1 reads MDHEN; CDR2 reads SYDVKM. The DNA for the CDR3 is TGTGCCAGCAGTTTGACAGGGGCGTTCAATCAGCCCCAGCATTTT. It is translated as CASSLTGAFNQPQHF.

This clonotype has ten or more counts. This chain connects TRBV24-1 to TRBJ1-4; D is undetermined. The germline gives CDR1 KGHDR, CDR2 SFDVKD. V was pared by 8 bases and J by 4 bases, with 10 bases between. The CDR3 loop spans 13 amino acids. The CDR3 DNA is TGTGCCACCAAGGATCCGGATAATGAAAAACTGTTTTTT. Residues: CATKDPDNEKLFF.